Included here is one T cell receptor (beta chain) sequence, with context. This entry belongs to a study of shared T cell receptors in the human thymus. The trim removed 7 bases at V and 0 bases at J, leaving 6 bases unmatched. Germline-derived CDR1 and CDR2 are MNHEY and SMNVEV (reference sequence). This CDR3 has 14 amino acids. Repertoires were generated with immunoSEQ multiplex PCR, while TCRdb's copy carries only in-frame clones and drops some. Among about 660,000 clones listed, more than 75% were seen once. The data were also submitted as part of a second study, on human thymus T cells.

Sequenced: thymocytes. The J gene is TRBJ2-7, the V gene TRBV27; TRBD1 matches 7 bases. This TCR derives from a boy in the first two years of life with a congenital heart defect. The DNA of the CDR3 is TGTGCCAGCAAGGGGGCAGGGCCCTCCTACGAGCAGTACTTC. It translates to CASKGAGPSYEQYF.